The rows below give T cell receptor beta chains drawn from one sample of a study of CD8 T cells in Susac syndrome. TCRdb re-derived calls from the immunoSEQ multiplex PCR reads in MiXCR, one entry per CDR3 protein. The table has fewer than 150,000 distinct CDR3 sequences, roughly 89% seen once; the top ten hold under 0.25%. Material for sequencing was CD8+ T cells from PBMCs. The receptors were sampled from a human donor with multiple sclerosis. CDR3s include the opening cysteine and the closing phenylalanine or tryptophan. A D gene is named only where the DNA matches it firmly. Where a row states a size, it is once, few, many or the class of an expanded clone; other rows omit it.

V gene	D gene	J gene	clone size	CDR3 protein	CDR3 DNA
TRBV6-5	TRBD2	TRBJ2-4	NA	CASSYSPGLGYIQYF	TGTGCCAGCAGTTACTCCCCGGGACTAGGGTACATTCAGTACTTC
TRBV7-9	NA	TRBJ2-7	NA	CASSLPSGTSWEQYF	TGTGCCAGCAGCTTGCCCTCGGGGACCTCCTGGGAGCAGTACTTC
TRBV27	NA	TRBJ2-7	NA	CASRLSTDHEQYF	TGTGCCAGCAGGCTTAGCACAGACCACGAGCAGTACTTC
TRBV27	NA	TRBJ2-7	few	CASSNDPGPYEQYF	TGTGCCAGCAGTAACGACCCGGGGCCATACGAGCAGTACTTC
TRBV27	TRBD1	TRBJ2-7	NA	CASNPTGGLGYEQYF	TGTGCCAGCAACCCTACAGGGGGATTGGGCTACGAGCAGTACTTC
TRBV6-6	NA	TRBJ2-5	NA	CASSWWEGDIEETQYF	TGTGCCAGCAGTTGGTGGGAGGGGGATATTGAAGAGACCCAGTACTTC
TRBV9	NA	TRBJ2-1	NA	CASSGGVEGNEQFF	TGTGCCAGCAGCGGAGGCGTAGAGGGCAATGAGCAGTTCTTC
TRBV20-1	TRBD2	TRBJ2-7	NA	CSGTGTSGILSYEQYF	TGCAGTGGGACCGGGACTAGCGGGATTCTTTCCTACGAGCAGTACTTC
TRBV30	TRBD2	TRBJ2-1	NA	CAWTRGEGSYEQFF	TGTGCCTGGACACGTGGGGAGGGCTCCTATGAGCAGTTCTTC
TRBV4-1	TRBD1	TRBJ1-1	NA	CASSLGQADTEAFF	TGCGCCAGCAGCCTCGGACAGGCGGACACTGAAGCTTTCTTT
TRBV5-5	TRBD1	TRBJ1-5	NA	CASSYEGALNQPQHF	TGTGCCAGCAGTTACGAGGGGGCCCTCAATCAGCCCCAGCATTTT
TRBV23-1	NA	TRBJ1-5	NA	CASSQSWSNQPQHF	TGCGCCAGCAGTCAATCGTGGAGCAATCAGCCCCAGCATTTT
TRBV7-9	NA	TRBJ1-4	NA	CASSLLPIPNEKLFF	TGTGCCAGCAGCTTATTGCCAATCCCAAATGAAAAACTGTTTTTT
TRBV19	NA	TRBJ2-2	NA	CASIGPAGRRTGELFF	TGTGCCAGTATAGGGCCCGCGGGAAGGCGTACCGGGGAGCTGTTTTTT
TRBV30	NA	TRBJ2-2	NA	CAWRTANTGELFF	TGTGCCTGGAGGACCGCGAACACCGGGGAGCTGTTTTTT
TRBV9	NA	TRBJ1-2	NA	CASSVSGTGNGYTF	TGTGCCAGCAGCGTATCCGGGACGGGTAATGGCTACACCTTC
TRBV20-1	NA	TRBJ2-3	NA	CSGAGSVTDTQYF	TGCAGTGGGGCGGGGTCGGTCACAGATACGCAGTATTTT
TRBV30	NA	TRBJ1-1	NA	CAWSAPEGNTEAFF	TGTGCCTGGAGTGCGCCGGAGGGGAACACTGAAGCTTTCTTT
TRBV29-1	TRBD2	TRBJ2-4	NA	CSVYERGGNIQYF	TGCAGCGTTTACGAGCGGGGGGGAAACATTCAGTACTTC
TRBV29-1	NA	TRBJ2-1	NA	CSVLGWVKGYEQFF	TGCAGCGTTTTGGGTTGGGTGAAGGGGTATGAGCAGTTCTTC
TRBV27	NA	TRBJ1-2	NA	CASSFGRLYGYTF	TGTGCCAGCAGTTTCGGCAGGCTATATGGCTACACCTTC
TRBV29-1	NA	TRBJ2-4	NA	CSGGGGENIQYF	TGCAGCGGAGGGGGAGGGGAAAACATTCAGTACTTC
TRBV13	TRBD1	TRBJ1-4	once	CASSRRGLGEKLFF	TGTGCCAGCAGCCGTAGGGGGCTCGGGGAAAAACTGTTTTTT
TRBV25-1	NA	TRBJ1-1	once	CASSDPAREITEAFF	TGTGCCAGCAGTGACCCCGCGCGGGAGATAACTGAAGCTTTCTTT